This record covers a single T cell receptor beta chain. Recruitment covered about two dozen US areas and drew participants whose ages spanned roughly 18 to 90 years. Clinical history reported by participants formed the basis on which cohorts were assigned. Symptom resolution, clearance, or two negative PCRs marked the recovered donors of Cohort 3. The length of the CDR3 is 15 residues. The V segment lost 4 bases and the J segment 2 bases; nucleotides outside the gene matches: 5. The germline V gene has CDR1 SEHNR and CDR2 FQNEAQ (reference sequence). Per the study methods: Estimation of nucleated cell counts relied on the amplification of reference gene primers. Profiled with immunoSEQ multiplex PCR; TCRdb holds only in-frame clones, not every one. V and J calls and clone size are as listed in that table; D and trimming were resolved from the DNA. The profile shows over 250,000 clones, approximately 89% of them singletons.

The record originates from a study of blood T cell repertoires in COVID-19. This chain uses TRBV7-9 with TRBJ1-2, with TRBD1 matching 9 bases. The sample taken for sequencing was PBMCs or T cells enriched from blood (not recorded which). This clonotype originated in a woman in her 30s who had recovered from COVID-19. The DNA for the CDR3 is TGTGCCAGCAGCTCGACAGACAGGGGGAACTATGGCTACACCTTC. This translates into CASSSTDRGNYGYTF.